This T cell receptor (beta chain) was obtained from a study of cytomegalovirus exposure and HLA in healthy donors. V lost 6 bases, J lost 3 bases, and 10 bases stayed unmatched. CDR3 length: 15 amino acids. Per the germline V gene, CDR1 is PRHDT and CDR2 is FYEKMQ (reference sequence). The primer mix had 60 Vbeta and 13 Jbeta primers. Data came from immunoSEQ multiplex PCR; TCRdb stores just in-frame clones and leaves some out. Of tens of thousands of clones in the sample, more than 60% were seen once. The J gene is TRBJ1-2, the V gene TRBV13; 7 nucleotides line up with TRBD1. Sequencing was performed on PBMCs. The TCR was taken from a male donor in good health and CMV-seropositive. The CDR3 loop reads CASRRILGTDYGYTF. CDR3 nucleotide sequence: TGTGCCAGCAGACGTATCTTAGGGACAGACTATGGCTACACCTTC.